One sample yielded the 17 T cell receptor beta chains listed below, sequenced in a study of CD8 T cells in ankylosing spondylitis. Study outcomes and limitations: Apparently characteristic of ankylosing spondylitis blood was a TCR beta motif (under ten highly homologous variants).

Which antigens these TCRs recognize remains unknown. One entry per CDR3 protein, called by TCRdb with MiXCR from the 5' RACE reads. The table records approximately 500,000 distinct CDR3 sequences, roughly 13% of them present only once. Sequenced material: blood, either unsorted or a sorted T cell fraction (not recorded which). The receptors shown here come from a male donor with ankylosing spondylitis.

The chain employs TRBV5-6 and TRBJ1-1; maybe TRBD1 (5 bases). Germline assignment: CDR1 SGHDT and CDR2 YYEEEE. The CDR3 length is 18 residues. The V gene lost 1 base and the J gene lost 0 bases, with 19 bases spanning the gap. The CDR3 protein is CASSLRYWGDKLNTEAFF. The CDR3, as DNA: TGTGCCAGCAGCTTGAGGTATTGGGGCGACAAACTGAACACTGAAGCTTTCTTT.

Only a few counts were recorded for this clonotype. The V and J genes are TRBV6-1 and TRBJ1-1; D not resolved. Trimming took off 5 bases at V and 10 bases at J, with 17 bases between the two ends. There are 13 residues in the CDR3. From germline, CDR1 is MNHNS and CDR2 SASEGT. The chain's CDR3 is CASSPRSRLRAFF. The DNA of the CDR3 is TGTGCCAGCAGTCCCCGTTCACGGCTTAGAGCTTTCTTT.

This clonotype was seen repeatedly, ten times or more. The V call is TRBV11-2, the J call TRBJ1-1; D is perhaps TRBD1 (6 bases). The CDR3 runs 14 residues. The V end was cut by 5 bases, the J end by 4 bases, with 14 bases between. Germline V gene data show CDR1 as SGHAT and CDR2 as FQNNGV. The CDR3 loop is CASSPRPRGTEAFF. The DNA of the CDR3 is TGTGCCAGCAGCCCCAGACCCAGGGGCACTGAAGCTTTCTTT.

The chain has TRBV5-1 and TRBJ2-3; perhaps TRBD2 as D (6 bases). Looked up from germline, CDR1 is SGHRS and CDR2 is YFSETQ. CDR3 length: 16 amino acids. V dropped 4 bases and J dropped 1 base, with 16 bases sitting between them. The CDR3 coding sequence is TGCGCCAGCAGCCCGGCCGGGAGCGGAGGCACAGATACGCAGTATTTT. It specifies CASSPAGSGGTDTQYF. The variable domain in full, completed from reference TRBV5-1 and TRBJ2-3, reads KAGVTQTPRYLIKTRGQQVTLSCSPISGHRSVSWYQQTPGQGLQFLFEYFSETQRNKGNFPGRFSGRQFSNSRSEMNVSTLELGDSALYLCASSPAGSGGTDTQYFGPGTRLTVL.

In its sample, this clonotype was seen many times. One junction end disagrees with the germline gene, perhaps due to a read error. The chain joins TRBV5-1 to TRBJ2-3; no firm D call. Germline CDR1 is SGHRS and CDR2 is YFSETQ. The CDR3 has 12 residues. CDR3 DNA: TGTGCCAGCAGCTTAGTCCCAGATACGCAGTATTTT. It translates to CASSLVPDTQYF.

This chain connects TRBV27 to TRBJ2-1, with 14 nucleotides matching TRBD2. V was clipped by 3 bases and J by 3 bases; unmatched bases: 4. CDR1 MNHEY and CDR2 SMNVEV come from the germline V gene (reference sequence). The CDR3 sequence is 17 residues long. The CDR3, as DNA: TGTGCCAGCAGTTTCCGACTAGCGGGAGGGCTCTACAATGAGCAGTTCTTC. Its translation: CASSFRLAGGLYNEQFF.

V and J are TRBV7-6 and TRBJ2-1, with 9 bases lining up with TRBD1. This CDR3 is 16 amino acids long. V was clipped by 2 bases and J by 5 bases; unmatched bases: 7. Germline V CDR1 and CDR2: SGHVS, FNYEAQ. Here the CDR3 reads CASSLSVQGANNEQFF. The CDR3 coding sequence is TGTGCCAGCAGCTTATCGGTACAGGGGGCAAACAATGAGCAGTTCTTC.

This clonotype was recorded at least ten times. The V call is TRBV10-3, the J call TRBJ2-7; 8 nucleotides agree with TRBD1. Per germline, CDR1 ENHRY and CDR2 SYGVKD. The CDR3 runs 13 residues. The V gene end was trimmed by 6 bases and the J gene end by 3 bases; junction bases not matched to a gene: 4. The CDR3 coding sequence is TGTGCCATCAGGATGGACAGGGACTACGAGCAGTACGTC. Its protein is CAIRMDRDYEQYV.

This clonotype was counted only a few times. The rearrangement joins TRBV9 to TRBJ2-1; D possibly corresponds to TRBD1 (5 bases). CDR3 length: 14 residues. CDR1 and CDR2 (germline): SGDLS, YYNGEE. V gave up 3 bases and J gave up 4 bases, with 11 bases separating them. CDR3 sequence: CASSASTVYNEQFF. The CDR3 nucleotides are TGTGCCAGCAGCGCTTCGACAGTTTACAATGAGCAGTTCTTC.

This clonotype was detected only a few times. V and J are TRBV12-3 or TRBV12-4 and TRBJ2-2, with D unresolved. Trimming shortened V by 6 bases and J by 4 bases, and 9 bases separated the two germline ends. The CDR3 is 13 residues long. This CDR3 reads CASSWVGTGELFF. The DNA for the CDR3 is TGTGCCAGCAGCTGGGTAGGCACCGGGGAGCTGTTTTTT.

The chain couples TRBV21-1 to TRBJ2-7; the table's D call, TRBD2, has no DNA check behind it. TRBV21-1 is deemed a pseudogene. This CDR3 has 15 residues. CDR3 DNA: TGTGCCAGCAGCCGCCTTCATAGCGGGCCTTACGAGCAGTACTTC. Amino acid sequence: CASSRLHSGPYEQYF.

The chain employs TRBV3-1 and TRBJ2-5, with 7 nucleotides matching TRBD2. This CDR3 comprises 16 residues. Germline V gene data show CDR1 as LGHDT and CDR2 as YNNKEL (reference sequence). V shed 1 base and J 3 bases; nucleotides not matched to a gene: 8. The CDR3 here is CASSQATASGEETQYF. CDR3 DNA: TGTGCCAGCAGCCAAGCCACGGCTAGCGGAGAAGAGACCCAGTACTTC.

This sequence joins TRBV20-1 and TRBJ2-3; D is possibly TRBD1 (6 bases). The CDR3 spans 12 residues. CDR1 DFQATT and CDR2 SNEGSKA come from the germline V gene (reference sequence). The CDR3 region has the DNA TGCAGCCCACTAACAGGGACAGATACGCAGTATTTT. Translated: CSPLTGTDTQYF.

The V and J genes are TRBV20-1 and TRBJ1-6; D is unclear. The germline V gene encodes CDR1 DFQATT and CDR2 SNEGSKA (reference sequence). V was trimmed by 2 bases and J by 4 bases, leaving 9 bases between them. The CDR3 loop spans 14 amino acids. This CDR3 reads CSARYSGYNSPLHF. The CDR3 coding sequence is TGCAGTGCTAGATACAGTGGATATAATTCACCCCTCCACTTT.

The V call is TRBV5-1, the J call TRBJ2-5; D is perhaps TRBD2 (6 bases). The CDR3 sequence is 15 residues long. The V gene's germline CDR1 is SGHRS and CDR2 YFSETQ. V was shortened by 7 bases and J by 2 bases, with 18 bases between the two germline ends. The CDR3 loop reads CASVSAWAGQETQYF. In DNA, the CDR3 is TGCGCCAGCGTTTCAGCCTGGGCGGGACAAGAGACCCAGTACTTC.

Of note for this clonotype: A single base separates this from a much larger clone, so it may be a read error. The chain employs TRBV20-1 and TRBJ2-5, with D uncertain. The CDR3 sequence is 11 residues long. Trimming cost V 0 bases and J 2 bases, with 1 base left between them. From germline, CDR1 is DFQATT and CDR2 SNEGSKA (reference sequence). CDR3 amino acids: CSARDQETQYF. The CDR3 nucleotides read TGCAGTGCTAGAGATCAAGAGACCCAGTACTTC.

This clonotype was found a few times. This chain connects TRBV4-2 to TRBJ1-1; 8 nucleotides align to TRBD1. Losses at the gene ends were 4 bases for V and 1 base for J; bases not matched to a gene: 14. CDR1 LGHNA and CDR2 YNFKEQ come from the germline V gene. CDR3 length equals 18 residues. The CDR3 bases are TGTGCCAGCAGCCGGTCCCAGGGGGCCCTTGTATCGAACACTGAAGCTTTCTTT. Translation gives CASSRSQGALVSNTEAFF.